This T cell receptor (beta chain) was sequenced for a study of cytomegalovirus exposure and HLA in healthy donors. Healthy bone marrow donors formed the donor group. While unrecorded immune exposures were likely, the donors were nominally healthy when sampled. Whole-study results and caveats: Researchers catalogued about 150 TCR beta chains as cytomegalovirus-associated.

The ends were cut back, 0 bases at V and 3 bases at J, with 15 bases in the middle. CDR1 and CDR2 (germline): MNHNS, SASEGT. This CDR3 region has 16 residues. On this clone: Its antigen remains unidentified.

60 Vbeta and 13 Jbeta primers were used in PCR. The method was immunoSEQ multiplex PCR; TCRdb's version includes in-frame clones alone and lacks a portion of them. This table lists over 100,000 clones. This chain joins TRBV6-1 and TRBJ2-7; a weak D match, TRBD2 (6 bases). The sample comprised PBMCs. The TCR originated in a woman between 40 and 50 years old in good health and CMV-seropositive. The DNA for the CDR3 is TGTGCCAGCAGTGAAGCCTCCGGGACTCCTCTCTACGAGCAGTACTTC. It encodes CASSEASGTPLYEQYF.